Reported below is one TCR beta chain. The data were obtained in a study of T cell changes during pregnancy in multiple sclerosis. This table comes from immunoSEQ multiplex PCR, and its TCRdb copy is limited to in-frame clones, with some not included. The data contain roughly 110,000 clones, about nine tenths of them singletons. V was clipped by 5 bases and J by 4 bases; unmatched bases: 3. CDR1 and CDR2 (germline): LNHDA, SQIVND (reference sequence). The CDR3 covers 15 residues. Source: peripheral blood, taken after pregnancy. The TCR was taken from a female donor with multiple sclerosis, enrolled in a pregnancy study. This chain links TRBV19 with TRBJ2-6; the match to TRBD1 covers 9 bases. The CDR3, as DNA: TGTGCCAGTAGTCTCGGACAGGGGGGGGCCAACGTCCTGACTTTC. Translation: CASSLGQGGANVLTF.